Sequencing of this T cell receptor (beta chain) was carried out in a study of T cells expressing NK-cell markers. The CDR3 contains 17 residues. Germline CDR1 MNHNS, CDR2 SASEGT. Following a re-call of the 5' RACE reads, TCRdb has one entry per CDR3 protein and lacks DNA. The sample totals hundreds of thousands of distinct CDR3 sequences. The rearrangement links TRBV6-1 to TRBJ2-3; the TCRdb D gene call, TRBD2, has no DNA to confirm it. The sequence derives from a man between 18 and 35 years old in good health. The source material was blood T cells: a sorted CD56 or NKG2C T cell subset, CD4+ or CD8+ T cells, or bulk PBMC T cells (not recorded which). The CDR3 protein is CASSPARGAGDRDTQYF.